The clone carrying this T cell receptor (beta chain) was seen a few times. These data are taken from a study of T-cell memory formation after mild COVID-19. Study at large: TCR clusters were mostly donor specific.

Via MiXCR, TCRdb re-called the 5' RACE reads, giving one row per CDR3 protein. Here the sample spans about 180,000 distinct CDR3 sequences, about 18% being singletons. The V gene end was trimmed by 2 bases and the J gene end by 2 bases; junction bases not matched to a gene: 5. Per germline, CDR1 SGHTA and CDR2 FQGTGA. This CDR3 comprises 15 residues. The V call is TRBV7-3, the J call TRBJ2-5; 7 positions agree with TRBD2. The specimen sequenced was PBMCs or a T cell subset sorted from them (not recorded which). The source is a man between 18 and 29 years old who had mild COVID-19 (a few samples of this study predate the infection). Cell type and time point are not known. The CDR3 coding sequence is TGTGCCAGCAGCTTATTCGGGGGGACGCAAGAGACCCAGTACTTC. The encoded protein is CASSLFGGTQETQYF.